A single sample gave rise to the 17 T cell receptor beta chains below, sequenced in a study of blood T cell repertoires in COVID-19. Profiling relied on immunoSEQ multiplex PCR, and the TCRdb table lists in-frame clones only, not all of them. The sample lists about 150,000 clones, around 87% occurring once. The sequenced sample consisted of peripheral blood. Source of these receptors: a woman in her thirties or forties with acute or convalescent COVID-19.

Here the CDR3 DNA reads TGTGCCAGCAGCTTAGCGGGGCCCTACGAGCAGTACTTC. Translation gives CASSLAGPYEQYF. V and J are TRBV7-9 and TRBJ2-7; tentatively, D is TRBD1 (5 bases). CDR3 length equals 13 residues. Per the germline V gene, CDR1 is SEHNR and CDR2 is FQNEAQ (reference sequence). The germline V and J ends were trimmed by 0 bases and 2 bases, with 5 bases remaining between them.

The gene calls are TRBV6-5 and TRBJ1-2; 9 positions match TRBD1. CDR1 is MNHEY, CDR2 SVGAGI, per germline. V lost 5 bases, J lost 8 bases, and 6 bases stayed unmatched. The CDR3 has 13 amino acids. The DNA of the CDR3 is TGTGCCAGCAGTCAACAGGGGGCGCGGGGCTACACCTTC. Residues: CASSQQGARGYTF.

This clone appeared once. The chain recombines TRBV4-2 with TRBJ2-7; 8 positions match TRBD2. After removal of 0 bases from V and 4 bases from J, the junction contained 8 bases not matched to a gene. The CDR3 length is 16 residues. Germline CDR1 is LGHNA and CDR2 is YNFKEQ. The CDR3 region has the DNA TGTGCCAGCAGCCAAGATCCTAGCGGGTTCGGATACGAGCAGTACTTC. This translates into CASSQDPSGFGYEQYF.

CDR3 loop: CASFGAAGQGVVEQYF. The CDR3 coding sequence is TGTGCCAGCTTTGGGGCTGCAGGACAGGGGGTTGTCGAGCAGTACTTC. V usage is TRBV28 and J usage is TRBJ2-7, with 10 bases matching TRBD1. The CDR3 contains 16 residues. The V segment lost 8 bases and the J segment 6 bases; nucleotides outside the gene matches: 16. The germline V gene encodes CDR1 MDHEN and CDR2 SYDVKM.

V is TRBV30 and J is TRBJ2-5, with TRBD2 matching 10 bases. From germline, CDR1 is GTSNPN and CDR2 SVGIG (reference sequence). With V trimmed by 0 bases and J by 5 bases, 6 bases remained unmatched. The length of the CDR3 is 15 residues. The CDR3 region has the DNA TGTGCCTGGAGTGTCAAACTAGCGGGAACGGAGACCCAGTACTTC. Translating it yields CAWSVKLAGTETQYF.

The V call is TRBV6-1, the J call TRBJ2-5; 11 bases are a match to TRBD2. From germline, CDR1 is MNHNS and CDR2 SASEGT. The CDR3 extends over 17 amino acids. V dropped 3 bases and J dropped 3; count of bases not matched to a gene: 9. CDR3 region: CASSDLLAGVSKETQYF. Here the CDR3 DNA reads TGTGCCAGCAGTGACCTACTAGCGGGGGTTAGTAAAGAGACCCAGTACTTC.

The DNA of the CDR3 is TGCAGCGTTTCTTCGACTTATAGCAATCAGCCCCAGCATTTT. Its translation: CSVSSTYSNQPQHF. V usage is TRBV29-1 and J usage is TRBJ1-5; D is uncertain. There are 14 residues in the CDR3. With 5 bases removed from V and 0 bases from J, the gap between germline ends came to 11 bases. Germline CDR1 SQVTM, CDR2 ANQGSEA.

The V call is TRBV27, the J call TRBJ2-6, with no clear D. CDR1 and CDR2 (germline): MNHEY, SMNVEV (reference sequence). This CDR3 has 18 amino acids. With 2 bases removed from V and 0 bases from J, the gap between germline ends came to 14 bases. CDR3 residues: CASSLDGNPSSGANVLTF. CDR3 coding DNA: TGTGCCAGCAGTTTAGATGGCAATCCCTCCTCTGGGGCCAACGTCCTGACTTTC.

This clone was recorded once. The CDR3 reads CASSQDRSSYNEQFF. The CDR3 region has the DNA TGTGCCAGCAGCCAAGATAGGAGCTCCTACAATGAGCAGTTCTTC. The rearrangement joins TRBV3-1 (or the pseudogene TRBV3-2) to TRBJ2-1; D ambiguous. CDR1 and CDR2 from the germline V gene are LGHDT and YNNKEL (reference sequence). V lost 0 bases and J 0 bases, leaving 6 bases between the germline ends. There are 15 residues in the CDR3.

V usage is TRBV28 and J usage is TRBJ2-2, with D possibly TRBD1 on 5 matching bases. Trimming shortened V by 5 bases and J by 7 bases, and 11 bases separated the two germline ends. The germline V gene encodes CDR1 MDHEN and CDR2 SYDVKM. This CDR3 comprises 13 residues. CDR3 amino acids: CASSLGVNGELFF. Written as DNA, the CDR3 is TGTGCCAGCAGTCTAGGGGTTAACGGGGAGCTGTTTTTT.

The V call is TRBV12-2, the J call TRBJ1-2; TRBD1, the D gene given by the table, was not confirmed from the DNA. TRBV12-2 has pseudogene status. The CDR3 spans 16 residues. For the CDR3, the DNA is TGTGCAAGTCGCTTACCTACCGGGACAGGGAACTATGGCTACACCTTC. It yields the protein CASRLPTGTGNYGYTF.

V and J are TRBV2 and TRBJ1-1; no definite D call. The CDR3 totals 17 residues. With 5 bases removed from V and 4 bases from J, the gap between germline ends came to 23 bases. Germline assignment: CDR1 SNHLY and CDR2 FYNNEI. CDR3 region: CASSQNWRGTRFTEAFF. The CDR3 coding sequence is TGTGCCAGCAGTCAGAATTGGCGAGGAACCCGTTTCACTGAAGCTTTCTTT.

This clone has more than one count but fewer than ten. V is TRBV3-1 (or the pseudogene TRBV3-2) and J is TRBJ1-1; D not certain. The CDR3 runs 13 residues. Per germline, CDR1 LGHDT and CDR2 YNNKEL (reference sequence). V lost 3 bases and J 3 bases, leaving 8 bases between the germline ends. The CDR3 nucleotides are TGTGCCAGCAGCCATAATATAGACACTGAAGCTTTCTTT. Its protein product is CASSHNIDTEAFF.

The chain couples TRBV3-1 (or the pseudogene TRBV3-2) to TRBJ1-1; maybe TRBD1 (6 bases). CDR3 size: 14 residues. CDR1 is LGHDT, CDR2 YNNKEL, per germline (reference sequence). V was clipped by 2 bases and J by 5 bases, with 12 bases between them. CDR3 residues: CASSQIQGKTEAFF. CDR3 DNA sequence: TGTGCCAGCAGCCAAATACAGGGTAAGACTGAAGCTTTCTTT.

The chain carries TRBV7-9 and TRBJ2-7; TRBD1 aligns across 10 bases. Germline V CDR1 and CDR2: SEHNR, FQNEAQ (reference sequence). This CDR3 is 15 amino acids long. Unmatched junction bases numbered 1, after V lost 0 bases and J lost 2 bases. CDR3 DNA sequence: TGTGCCAGCAGCTTAGCAGGACAGGGGGCCTACGAGCAGTACTTC. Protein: CASSLAGQGAYEQYF.

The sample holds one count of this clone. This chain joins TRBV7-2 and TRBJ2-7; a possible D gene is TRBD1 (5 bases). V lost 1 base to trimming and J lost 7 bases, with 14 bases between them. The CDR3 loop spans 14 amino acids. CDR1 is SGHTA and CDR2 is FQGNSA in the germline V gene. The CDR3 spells CASSLERTSSEQYF. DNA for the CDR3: TGTGCCAGCAGCTTAGAACGGACATCCTCTGAGCAGTACTTC.

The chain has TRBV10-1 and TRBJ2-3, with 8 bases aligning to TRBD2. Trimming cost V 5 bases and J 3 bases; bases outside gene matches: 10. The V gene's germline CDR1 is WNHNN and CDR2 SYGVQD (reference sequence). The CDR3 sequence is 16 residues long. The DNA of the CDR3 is TGCGCCAGCAGTTTGGGGGGAGCGGGGGCGACAGATACGCAGTATTTT. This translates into CASSLGGAGATDTQYF.